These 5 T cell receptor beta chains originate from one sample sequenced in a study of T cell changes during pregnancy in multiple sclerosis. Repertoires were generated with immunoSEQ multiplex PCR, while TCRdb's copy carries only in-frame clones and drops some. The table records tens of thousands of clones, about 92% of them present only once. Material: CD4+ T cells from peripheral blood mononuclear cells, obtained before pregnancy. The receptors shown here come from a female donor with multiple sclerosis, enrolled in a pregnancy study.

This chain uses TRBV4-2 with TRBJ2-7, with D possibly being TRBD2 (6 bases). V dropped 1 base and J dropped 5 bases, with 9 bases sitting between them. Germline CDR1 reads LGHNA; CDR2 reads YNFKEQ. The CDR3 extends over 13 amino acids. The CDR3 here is CASSQAEGDEQYF. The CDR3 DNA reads TGTGCCAGCAGCCAAGCGGAGGGTGACGAGCAGTACTTC.

The CDR3 bases are TGTGCCAGCAGCTCGACAGGGAACTACAATGAGCAGTTCTTC. Encoded protein: CASSSTGNYNEQFF. The V gene is TRBV7-9, the J gene TRBJ2-1, with 7 nucleotides matching TRBD1. V dropped 4 bases and J dropped 3; count of bases not matched to a gene: 3. The CDR3 runs 14 residues. From germline, CDR1 is SEHNR and CDR2 FQNEAQ (reference sequence).

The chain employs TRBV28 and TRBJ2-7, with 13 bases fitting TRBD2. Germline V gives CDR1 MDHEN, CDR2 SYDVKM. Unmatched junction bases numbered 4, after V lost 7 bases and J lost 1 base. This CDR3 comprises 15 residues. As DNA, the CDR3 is TGTGCCAGCAACCCGGGACTAGCGGGGTCCTACGAGCAGTACTTC. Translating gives CASNPGLAGSYEQYF.

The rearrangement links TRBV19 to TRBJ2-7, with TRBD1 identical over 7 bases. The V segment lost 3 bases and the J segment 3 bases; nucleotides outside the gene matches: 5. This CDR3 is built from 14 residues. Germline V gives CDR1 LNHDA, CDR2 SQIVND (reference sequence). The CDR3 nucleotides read TGTGCCAGTAGTATCGGTGGGACAGACTACGAGCAGTACTTC. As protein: CASSIGGTDYEQYF.

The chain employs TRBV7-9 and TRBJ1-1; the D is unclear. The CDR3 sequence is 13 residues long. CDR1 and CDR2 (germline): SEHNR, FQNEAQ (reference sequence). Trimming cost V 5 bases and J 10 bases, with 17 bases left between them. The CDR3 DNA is TGTGCCAGCAGCCCGGCGGGGTCCGCGGCAGCTTTCTTT. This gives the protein CASSPAGSAAAFF.